Listed below are T cell receptor beta chains from one sample, sequenced in a study of shared clonotypes between healthy human individuals. Measured with immunoSEQ multiplex PCR; TCRdb has only the in-frame clones, and not every one. The sample holds some 2,100,000 clones, about 92% seen once. Sequenced material: naive CD8+ T cells from PBMCs. The origin of the receptors is a man in his late teens or twenties in good health. Some clones in this sample may be carry-over from other donors' samples. Both conserved end residues are part of each CDR3. A D gene is named only where the DNA matches it firmly. Clone size appears in some rows only: once, few, many, or a class for an expanded clone.

V	D	J	size	CDR3	DNA
TRBV19	-	TRBJ2-7	-	CASSIWLAQAYEQYF	TGTGCCAGTAGTATCTGGCTAGCGCAAGCCTACGAGCAGTACTTC
TRBV2	TRBD2	TRBJ2-5	-	CASSDIASGQETQYF	TGTGCCAGCAGTGATATAGCTAGCGGTCAAGAGACCCAGTACTTC
TRBV29-1	-	TRBJ2-1	-	CSGNSGIEQFF	TGCAGCGGGAATAGCGGCATTGAGCAGTTCTTC
TRBV5-5	-	TRBJ1-5	-	CASSLGVGRNQPQHF	TGTGCCAGCAGCTTGGGGGTTGGGCGCAATCAGCCCCAGCATTTT
TRBV6-6	TRBD1	TRBJ2-1	-	CASSYPSGGERNEQFF	TGTGCCAGCAGTTACCCCTCAGGGGGCGAACGAAATGAGCAGTTCTTC
TRBV19	TRBD1	TRBJ2-1	few	CASTDREYNEQFF	TGTGCCAGTACGGACAGGGAATACAATGAGCAGTTCTTC
TRBV7-2	TRBD2	TRBJ2-7	-	CASSLDPGGRYEQYF	TGTGCCAGCAGCTTAGATCCGGGAGGACGCTACGAGCAGTACTTC
TRBV27	TRBD2	TRBJ2-7	-	CASRGGGRGEQYF	TGTGCCAGCAGGGGCGGGGGGCGAGGCGAGCAGTACTTC
TRBV27	-	TRBJ2-1	-	CASSLSQSPYNEQFF	TGTGCCAGCAGTTTGTCCCAATCCCCCTACAATGAGCAGTTCTTC
TRBV4-2	-	TRBJ2-5	-	CASSQEGGTRGQETQYF	TGTGCCAGCAGCCAAGAAGGAGGGACCCGCGGGCAAGAGACCCAGTACTTC
TRBV9	TRBD1	TRBJ2-5	-	CASSAEGTGSETQYF	TGTGCCAGCAGCGCGGAGGGGACAGGGAGTGAGACCCAGTACTTC
TRBV27	-	TRBJ2-6	-	CASSSVTDRQRTGANVLTF	TGTGCCAGCAGTTCAGTTACCGACAGGCAGAGAACTGGGGCCAACGTCCTGACTTTC
TRBV4-2	TRBD2	TRBJ2-3	-	CASSQTSAITDTQYF	TGTGCCAGCAGTCAGACTAGCGCCATCACAGATACGCAGTATTTT
TRBV27	TRBD1	TRBJ2-5	once	CASRNPGGDQETQYF	TGTGCCAGCAGAAACCCAGGGGGAGACCAAGAGACCCAGTACTTC
TRBV4-1	-	TRBJ1-2	-	CASSQDPGRAGGYTF	TGCGCCAGCAGCCAAGATCCCGGCAGGGCAGGTGGCTACACCTTC
TRBV19	-	TRBJ1-3	-	CASSIRQGPGASGNTIYF	TGTGCCAGTAGTATACGTCAGGGACCGGGCGCGTCTGGAAACACCATATATTTT
TRBV19	-	TRBJ2-1	-	CASGSWAGSSYNEQFF	TGTGCCAGTGGCTCTTGGGCCGGGAGCTCCTACAATGAGCAGTTCTTC
TRBV7-2	-	TRBJ1-3	-	CASSLVGGRGGGGNTIYF	TGTGCCAGCAGCTTAGTCGGCGGGCGGGGAGGAGGTGGAAACACCATATATTTT
TRBV29-1	-	TRBJ2-7	-	CSVLRVDEQYF	TGCAGCGTATTAAGGGTCGACGAGCAGTACTTC
TRBV27	TRBD2	TRBJ2-1	-	CASSLRRESYNEQFF	TGTGCCAGCAGTTTGCGGCGGGAGTCCTACAATGAGCAGTTCTTC
TRBV4-1	TRBD1	TRBJ1-1	-	CASSPGQGFDTEAFF	TGCGCCAGCAGCCCCGGACAGGGGTTCGACACTGAAGCTTTCTTT
TRBV9	TRBD1	TRBJ2-3	-	CASSGGQEDTQYF	TGTGCCAGCAGCGGAGGACAGGAAGATACGCAGTATTTT
TRBV27	-	TRBJ2-1	-	CASAGGYNEQFF	TGTGCCAGCGCTGGGGGGTACAATGAGCAGTTCTTC
TRBV28	-	TRBJ2-3	-	CASTVREMIADTQYF	TGTGCCAGCACCGTGCGGGAAATGATCGCAGATACGCAGTATTTT
TRBV9	TRBD2	TRBJ2-3	once	CASSPHSREGLSGTQYF	TGTGCCAGCAGCCCCCACTCGCGGGAGGGCCTATCGGGTACGCAGTATTTT
TRBV7-2	-	TRBJ2-3	-	CASSFRRARGVEDTQYF	TGTGCCAGCAGCTTCAGACGGGCCAGGGGCGTTGAAGATACGCAGTATTTT
TRBV9	TRBD2	TRBJ2-3	-	CASSVFETSGAITDTQYF	TGTGCCAGCAGCGTATTTGAGACTAGCGGAGCGATCACAGATACGCAGTATTTT
TRBV9	TRBD1	TRBJ2-1	once	CASSPRTGFNEQFF	TGTGCCAGCAGCCCTCGGACAGGTTTCAATGAGCAGTTCTTC
TRBV9	-	TRBJ2-3	-	CASSGARYTDTQYF	TGTGCCAGCAGCGGGGCTAGGTACACAGATACGCAGTATTTT
TRBV27	-	TRBJ2-7	-	CASSLQVGTPQYEQYF	TGTGCCAGCAGTTTACAGGTCGGGACTCCCCAATACGAGCAGTACTTC
TRBV7-6	-	TRBJ2-7	-	CASQGAANSGSWYEQYF	TGTGCCAGCCAGGGGGCGGCGAATAGCGGGAGTTGGTACGAGCAGTACTTC
TRBV27	TRBD1	TRBJ1-5	-	CASSPGQGMVWSNQPQHF	TGTGCCAGCAGCCCGGGACAGGGAATGGTTTGGAGCAATCAGCCCCAGCATTTT
TRBV27	TRBD1	TRBJ2-7	-	CASSLPPRTGPYEQYF	TGTGCCAGCAGTTTACCCCCTCGGACAGGGCCCTACGAGCAGTACTTC
TRBV4-3	TRBD2	TRBJ2-1	-	CASSPRLAGVSNEQFF	TGCGCCAGCAGCCCTAGACTAGCGGGAGTCTCGAATGAGCAGTTCTTC
TRBV19	TRBD2	TRBJ2-1	-	CASSIDSGYSYNEQFF	TGTGCCAGTAGTATTGATAGCGGGTACTCCTACAATGAGCAGTTCTTC
TRBV18	-	TRBJ2-2	-	CASSPSRWAAGELFF	TGTGCCAGCTCACCATCCAGATGGGCCGCCGGGGAGCTGTTTTTT
TRBV7-9	TRBD2	TRBJ2-7	-	CASSPGLAGGLYYEQYF	TGTGCCAGCAGCCCCGGACTAGCGGGAGGTCTCTACTACGAGCAGTACTTC
TRBV27	-	TRBJ2-7	-	CASSPDIKRGLEQYF	TGTGCCAGCAGTCCGGACATTAAACGGGGGCTCGAGCAGTACTTC
TRBV28	TRBD1	TRBJ2-7	few	CASSSDRGSYEQYF	TGTGCCAGCAGTTCGGACAGGGGATCCTACGAGCAGTACTTC
TRBV7-3	TRBD2	TRBJ2-3	-	CASSLIGAGGEADTQYF	TGTGCCAGCAGCTTAATCGGGGCGGGAGGAGAGGCAGATACGCAGTATTTT
TRBV27	-	TRBJ1-5	-	CASSFSGNQPQHF	TGTGCCAGCAGCTTTTCAGGCAATCAGCCCCAGCATTTT